Listed below are T cell receptor beta chains from one sample, sequenced in a study of T-cell memory formation after mild COVID-19. TCRdb reprocessed the 5' RACE reads via MiXCR and lists one record per CDR3 protein. The sample lists about 360,000 distinct CDR3 sequences; around 15% were seen once. The sequenced sample was PBMCs or a T cell subset sorted from them (not recorded which). The receptor source for this set is a man between 18 and 35 years old who had mild COVID-19 (a few samples of this study predate the infection). Cell type and time point are not known. Each CDR3 is given with its conserved first and last residue. Fields, in order: CDR3 DNA, CDR3 protein, clone size, V gene, J gene, D gene. D genes are given only for firm matches. Expanded clones get a size class; other rows say once, few or many, or leave the size out.

TGTGCCAGCAGTCTCTTGGACAGCCTTGAAGCTTTCTTT	CASSLLDSLEAFF	-	TRBV27	TRBJ1-1	-
TGTGCCAGCGGAGAAGAGGGCGAGCAGTACTTC	CASGEEGEQYF	few	TRBV9	TRBJ2-7	-
TGCAGTGCTAGAGGGCCGGGTGGGACTGAAGCTTTCTTT	CSARGPGGTEAFF	-	TRBV20-1	TRBJ1-1	-
TGTGCCAGCAGCGTAGACGCATACTTGCGAGGGGACCAAGAGACCCAGTACTTC	CASSVDAYLRGDQETQYF	few	TRBV9	TRBJ2-5	-
TGTGCCTGGAGTTACAGCCCCAGGTACTCCTACGAGCAGTACTTC	CAWSYSPRYSYEQYF	few	TRBV30	TRBJ2-7	-
TGCAGCGTTCTCCCAGGGGGGAATGAGCAGTTCTTC	CSVLPGGNEQFF	few	TRBV29-1	TRBJ2-1	-
TGCGCCAGCACGGGGACTAGCGGGGCAGAGACCCAGTACTTC	CASTGTSGAETQYF	-	TRBV5-1	TRBJ2-5	TRBD2
TGTGCCAGCAGCCAAGGACTAGCGGTCACCGGGGAGCTGTTTTTT	CASSQGLAVTGELFF	few	TRBV4-2	TRBJ2-2	TRBD2
TGTGCCAGCAGCTTAGCGCAGGGATCCCTGGAGACCCAGTACTTC	CASSLAQGSLETQYF	-	TRBV7-9	TRBJ2-5	-
TGTGCCAGCAGCTTAGAAGCGGGGGGCGGAGATACGCAGTATTTT	CASSLEAGGGDTQYF	-	TRBV11-2	TRBJ2-3	TRBD2
TGTGCCAGCAGCATACGGGACAGGGTCCACAATGAGCAGTTCTTC	CASSIRDRVHNEQFF	many	TRBV11-2	TRBJ2-1	TRBD1
TGTGCCAGCAGCCCGGACAGGCTTGGGCCCCAGCATTTT	CASSPDRLGPQHF	-	TRBV7-6	TRBJ1-5	TRBD1
TGCGCCAGCAGTCAATCAAACAGGGGTAGCACAGATACGCAGTATTTT	CASSQSNRGSTDTQYF	-	TRBV23-1	TRBJ2-3	TRBD1
TGTGCCAGCAGCCCCATTAGCAGTTCCAAAAACATTCAGTACTTC	CASSPISSSKNIQYF	-	TRBV4-2	TRBJ2-4	-
TGCGCCAGCAGAACGGACTCCCCCCCGGTGAGTGAGCAGTTCTTC	CASRTDSPPVSEQFF	few	TRBV5-1	TRBJ2-1	-
TGTGCCAGCACCGCGGGGCCTATTCAGTACTTC	CASTAGPIQYF	few	TRBV12-3/TRBV12-4	TRBJ2-4	-
TGTGCCACCAGTGATATTTCTAGCGGGTTCAATGAGCAGTTCTTC	CATSDISSGFNEQFF	many	TRBV24-1	TRBJ2-1	TRBD2
TGCGCCAGCAGCCAACAGGGCGGTCAGCCCCAGCATTTT	CASSQQGGQPQHF	many	TRBV4-1	TRBJ1-5	-
TGCGCCAGCAGCCAAGGGACAGGTTTGGGCACTGAAGCTTTCTTT	CASSQGTGLGTEAFF	few	TRBV5-1	TRBJ1-1	TRBD1
TGCAGTGCTAGGTCCAGGGAGCATGGCTACACCTTC	CSARSREHGYTF	few	TRBV20-1	TRBJ1-2	-
TGCAGCTTTGGGGAGGGGGAGACCCAGTACTTC	CSFGEGETQYF	-	TRBV29-1	TRBJ2-5	TRBD2
TGTGCCAGCAGTGCGCTTCGCGGCGACACCGCCAATGAGCAGTTCTTC	CASSALRGDTANEQFF	-	TRBV6-2/TRBV6-3	TRBJ2-1	-
TGTGCCAGCAGTCCGGCCGGGGGGTGGTACACCTTC	CASSPAGGWYTF	-	TRBV27	TRBJ1-2	-
TGTGCCAGCAGTTACCCAACTCGACAGGAGCTCCGACTAGCGGGGGGGCCCCTCACAGATACGCAGTATTTT	CASSYPTRQELRLAGGPLTDTQYF	-	TRBV6-5	TRBJ2-3	TRBD2
TGTGCCAGCAGTTACTCGGGTGGGCAGGCAAGTGGCTACACCTTC	CASSYSGGQASGYTF	few	TRBV6-5	TRBJ1-2	-
TGTGCCAGCAGCTTATTCAAAAAGGGACAGTCCTACGAGCAGTACTTC	CASSLFKKGQSYEQYF	few	TRBV11-2	TRBJ2-7	TRBD1
TGTGCCACCAAGGGCCCCCACAATGAGCAGTTCTTC	CATKGPHNEQFF	-	TRBV2	TRBJ2-1	-
TGTGCCAGCAGGTCTGCAGGGACGATTAAAGCTTTCTTT	CASRSAGTIKAFF	many	TRBV6-5	TRBJ1-1	-
TGCGCCAGCAGCTTAAGGACAGGGGGCGTCGACGAGCAGTACTTC	CASSLRTGGVDEQYF	few	TRBV5-1	TRBJ2-7	TRBD1
TGCGCCAGCAGTCAAGGCCGCACCGGGGAGCTGTTTTTT	CASSQGRTGELFF	-	TRBV23-1	TRBJ2-2	-
TGTGCCAGCAGCTTAAGGGTGAACACCGGGGAGCTGTTTTTT	CASSLRVNTGELFF	few	TRBV7-3	TRBJ2-2	-
TGTGCCAGCAGTTTAGCTTGGCAGGGGAACACTGAAGCTTTCTTT	CASSLAWQGNTEAFF	-	TRBV12-3/TRBV12-4	TRBJ1-1	-
TGTGCCAGCAGCTCCCAATATGGCGATGGCTACACCTTC	CASSSQYGDGYTF	few	TRBV7-3	TRBJ1-2	-
TGTGCCAGCAGCCTACAGGGGACGTCAAGCTATGGCTACACCTTC	CASSLQGTSSYGYTF	few	TRBV4-2	TRBJ1-2	TRBD1
TGTGCCAGTAGTGCTGATTTCTACGAGCAGTACTTC	CASSADFYEQYF	many	TRBV19	TRBJ2-7	-
TGCGCCAGCAGCCAAGGTCGTCCTGCAGGGTCAAACATTCAGTACTTC	CASSQGRPAGSNIQYF	-	TRBV4-3	TRBJ2-4	-
TGTGCCAGCAGCTTGGCGCGGCTAGCGGGGGAACCTAGCACAGATACGCAGTATTTT	CASSLARLAGEPSTDTQYF	few	TRBV5-6	TRBJ2-3	TRBD2
TGTGCCAGCAGCTCCAGGACTAGCGGAGATACGCAGTATTTT	CASSSRTSGDTQYF	few	TRBV9	TRBJ2-3	TRBD2
TGTGCCAGCAGTCAACCGGGCGGGGGGACCCAGTACTTC	CASSQPGGGTQYF	few	TRBV6-2/TRBV6-3	TRBJ2-5	TRBD2
TGTGCCAGCAGCCAAGATTGGATACGTACCCGGGACAGGGACTCTGGGGCCAACGTCCTGACTTTC	CASSQDWIRTRDRDSGANVLTF	-	TRBV4-2	TRBJ2-6	TRBD1
TGCGCCAGCAGCTTGGGTTCGGACACCGGGGAGCTGTTTTTT	CASSLGSDTGELFF	-	TRBV5-1	TRBJ2-2	-
TGTGCCAGCAGTTTCGAACAGGGTCCCTCTCAGGAGCAGTTCTTC	CASSFEQGPSQEQFF	-	TRBV12-3/TRBV12-4	TRBJ2-1	-
TGCGCCAGCAGCTCCGCCGCTAGGGGAGGATACAATGAGCAGTTCTTC	CASSSAARGGYNEQFF	few	TRBV5-1	TRBJ2-1	-
TGCGCCAGCAGCCAACAGGTCGCTCAGCCCCAGCATTTT	CASSQQVAQPQHF	-	TRBV4-3	TRBJ1-5	-
TGCGCCAGCAGCTTGGGTAGTACAGGACACTATGGCTACACCTTC	CASSLGSTGHYGYTF	-	TRBV5-1	TRBJ1-2	-